This T cell receptor beta chain was identified in a study of blood T cell repertoires in COVID-19. As for the study in general: COVID-19 samples, acute and convalescent, were from the United States, Italy and Spain.

The trim removed 2 bases at V and 3 bases at J, leaving 4 bases unmatched. CDR1 is SGHTA and CDR2 is FQGNSA in the germline V gene. The CDR3 is made up of 15 amino acids. The assay was immunoSEQ multiplex PCR, and TCRdb's table has in-frame clones only and misses some. The sample has fewer than 250,000 clones; 83% are singletons. The genes are TRBV7-2 and TRBJ2-7, with 10 bases matching TRBD2. The sequencing input was peripheral blood. This receptor was identified in a human donor in a cohort sampled during active COVID-19. The CDR3 loop is CASSLSGRALYEQYF. The CDR3 region has the DNA TGTGCCAGCAGCTTAAGCGGGAGGGCCCTCTACGAGCAGTACTTC.